This T cell receptor beta chain was retrieved from a study of T cell responses to AZD1222 COVID-19 vaccine. Germline V gene data show CDR1 as MNHEY and CDR2 as SMNVEV (reference sequence). The J segment lost 0 bases and the V segment lost 6 bases, leaving 5 bases of the junction unmatched. The CDR3 extends over 17 amino acids. Sequencing used immunoSEQ multiplex PCR; TCRdb keeps in-frame clones, though not all of them. The sample yields about 260,000 clones, more than 85% seen once. The origin of this receptor is an adult in good health. This chain links TRBV27 with TRBJ2-1; 13 bases are a match to TRBD2. This material consisted of peripheral blood, taken on day 0 of AZD1222 vaccination. CDR3 loop: CASRGTSGASSYNEQFF. CDR3 bases: TGTGCCAGCAGGGGGACTAGCGGGGCCAGCTCCTACAATGAGCAGTTCTTC.